This TCR beta chain was recorded in a study of shared clonotypes between healthy human individuals. The study's findings and limits: Donors were few, which limited the genetic and exposure-history diversity represented. Sequencing of the sorted subsets was shown by rarefaction to be incomplete despite large depth.

A note on this clone: Its antigen is undetermined.

Trimming removed 1 base from V and 4 bases from J, with 11 bases in between. The CDR3 loop spans 15 amino acids. The germline CDR1 and CDR2 sequences are SGHRS and YFSETQ. Using immunoSEQ multiplex PCR, the repertoire was profiled, and TCRdb retains in-frame clones only, with some absent. The sample has hundreds of thousands of clones; 90% to 97% are singletons. V and J are TRBV5-1 and TRBJ2-2; either TRBD1 or TRBD2 may fit D (5 bases each). Sequencing was done on a sample of naive CD4+ T cells sorted from blood. Stated subset: CD45RA+ positively selected. This clonotype was obtained from a woman in her twenties or thirties in good health. In DNA, the CDR3 is TGCGCCAGCAGCTTGCAGGGAGTGACCACCGGGGAGCTGTTTTTT. Its translation is CASSLQGVTTGELFF.